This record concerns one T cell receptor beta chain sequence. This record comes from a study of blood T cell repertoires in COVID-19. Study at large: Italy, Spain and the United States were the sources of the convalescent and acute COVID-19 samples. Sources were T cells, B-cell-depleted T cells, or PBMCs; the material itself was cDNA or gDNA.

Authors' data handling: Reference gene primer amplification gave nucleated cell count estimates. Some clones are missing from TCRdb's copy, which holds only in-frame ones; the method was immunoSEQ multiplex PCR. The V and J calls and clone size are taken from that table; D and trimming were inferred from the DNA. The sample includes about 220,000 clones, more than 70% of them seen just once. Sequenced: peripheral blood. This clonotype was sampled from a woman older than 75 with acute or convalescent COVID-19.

In DNA, the CDR3 is TGTGCCAGCAGTTACGACTGGACAGGCCGATACGAGCAGTACTTC. It yields the protein CASSYDWTGRYEQYF. The chain combines TRBV6-5 with TRBJ2-7; TRBD1 aligns across 7 bases. This CDR3 spans 15 amino acids. The V gene end was trimmed by 2 bases and the J gene end by 4 bases; junction bases not matched to a gene: 8. Per the germline V gene, CDR1 is MNHEY and CDR2 is SVGAGI.